Included here is one T cell receptor (beta chain) sequence, with context. These data are taken from a study of T cell changes during pregnancy in multiple sclerosis. Assay: immunoSEQ multiplex PCR; the TCRdb copy retains only in-frame clones and omits some. The table has about 79,000 clones, just under 95% seen once. The CDR3 spans 15 residues. CDR1 and CDR2 from the germline V gene are LNHDA and SQIVND (reference sequence). Unmatched junction bases numbered 5, after V lost 3 bases and J lost 2 bases. The chain carries TRBV19 and TRBJ2-3; 7 bases fit TRBD1. This clonotype was obtained from a female donor in good health, enrolled as a control in a pregnancy study. The source material was peripheral blood, sampled in the second trimester of pregnancy. The CDR3, as DNA: TGTGCCAGTAGTATGGGGGACAGCTTCACAGATACGCAGTATTTT. The encoded protein is CASSMGDSFTDTQYF.